These 18 T cell receptor beta chains were all obtained from the same sample, sequenced in a study of post-analysis software for immune sequencing data (dated by TCRdb to 2015 to 2017). Here is what the overall study found, with its caveats: A few TRBV segments, including TRBV5-6, TRBV5-1 and TRBV20-1, were significantly more frequent in patients than controls.

Receptor amplification or capture employed PCR. TCRdb lists the instrument as Illumina HiSeq 2500. To reduce PCR and sequencing biases, unique molecular identifiers were built into the TCR beta cDNA libraries. TCRdb's own reprocessing of the public reads used fastp at Q25 and MiXCR and kept productive beta chains. Rows merge per CDR3 protein into single entries with the most common DNA and genes. The sample table shows more than 350,000 distinct CDR3 sequences, and about 40% are seen once. The biggest ten clones account for 6% to 9% of the sample. These TCRs are of unknown antigen specificity. Sequencing was carried out using blood. The receptor source for this set is a girl aged 2-15 years with multiple sclerosis.

In its sample, this clonotype was seen a few times. The rearrangement links TRBV24-1 to TRBJ2-6; the D is unclear. With 5 bases removed from V and 5 bases from J, the gap between germline ends came to 6 bases. Germline V gene sequence: CDR1 KGHDR, CDR2 SFDVKD. The length of the CDR3 is 13 residues. The CDR3 region has the DNA TGTGCCACCAGTGCGAGCTGGGCCAACGTCCTGACTTTC. Translated, it gives CATSASWANVLTF.

The chain uses TRBV7-8 and TRBJ1-2; 7 positions agree with TRBD1. Germline V lookup: CDR1 SGHVS, CDR2 FQNEAQ. Trimming cost V 5 bases and J 1 base; bases outside gene matches: 4. The CDR3 sequence is 14 residues long. This CDR3 reads CASSQDRDNYGYTF. The CDR3 DNA follows: TGTGCCAGCAGCCAAGACAGGGATAACTATGGCTACACCTTC.

The chain combines TRBV10-3 with TRBJ2-4; D is perhaps TRBD2 (5 bases). This CDR3 is built from 17 residues. V was pared by 0 bases and J by 1 base, with 13 bases between. Germline CDR1 ENHRY, CDR2 SYGVKD. Here the CDR3 DNA reads TGTGCCATCAGTGAGTCGACGGGATTGGGGGCCAAAAACATTCAGTACTTC. Amino acid sequence: CAISESTGLGAKNIQYF.

CDR3 DNA sequence: TGCAGCGGTCGTCGGGGGGACACTGAAGCTTTCTTT. Residues: CSGRRGDTEAFF. The chain uses TRBV29-1 and TRBJ1-1; a weak D match, TRBD1 (5 bases). V was shortened by 7 bases and J by 3 bases, with 12 bases between the two germline ends. This CDR3 has 12 residues. The V gene's germline CDR1 is SQVTM and CDR2 ANQGSEA.

As DNA, the CDR3 is TGTGCCAGCAGTTTCTACCAGCGGGAAAGGACAGATACGCAGTATTTT. Translated, it gives CASSFYQRERTDTQYF. J is TRBJ2-3 and V is TRBV28; TRBD2 matches at 7 bases. The V gene end was trimmed by 3 bases and the J gene end by 3 bases; junction bases not matched to a gene: 9. The germline V gene has CDR1 MDHEN and CDR2 SYDVKM. This CDR3 is built from 16 residues.

CDR3 region: CASSLPGLAGEGEYNEQFF. The CDR3 coding sequence is TGTGCCAGCAGTCTGCCGGGACTAGCGGGAGAGGGGGAGTACAATGAGCAGTTCTTC. The chain links TRBV28 to TRBJ2-1, with TRBD2 identical over 14 bases. Germline V gene data show CDR1 as MDHEN and CDR2 as SYDVKM. The CDR3 sequence is 19 residues long. V lost 5 bases to trimming and J lost 4 bases; unmatched junction nucleotides: 13.

This chain links TRBV4-1 with TRBJ1-6, with 7 bases aligning to TRBD1. The CDR3 contains 15 residues. Trimming at V came to 4 bases and at J to 10 bases, leaving 10 bases not matched to a gene. The germline V gene has CDR1 MGHRA and CDR2 YSYEKL. The CDR3 DNA is TGCGCCAGCAGCCTGGGGACAGTCACGGGGTCACCCCTCCACTTT. This sequence encodes CASSLGTVTGSPLHF.

J is TRBJ2-3 and V is TRBV29-1; D is unresolved. V lost 4 bases and J 0 bases, leaving 11 bases between the germline ends. Germline-derived CDR1 and CDR2 are SQVTM and ANQGSEA. The CDR3 extends over 14 amino acids. CDR3 residues: CSVAILVSTDTQYF. The CDR3 DNA follows: TGCAGCGTTGCCATCTTGGTTAGCACAGATACGCAGTATTTT.

This clonotype was seen ten or more times. V and J are TRBV20-1 and TRBJ2-3; D unresolved. Germline CDR1 reads DFQATT; CDR2 reads SNEGSKA (reference sequence). V lost 4 bases to trimming and J lost 8 bases, with 10 bases between them. CDR3 length equals 11 residues. CDR3 loop: CSAIGPRTQYF. The CDR3 coding sequence is TGCAGTGCTATCGGTCCGCGTACGCAGTATTTT.

This clonotype was recorded a few times. The V gene is TRBV29-1, the J gene TRBJ2-1; possible D gene TRBD1, 6 bases. Germline lookup yields CDR1 SQVTM and CDR2 ANQGSEA. The ends were cut back, 4 bases at V and 9 bases at J, with 19 bases in the middle. The CDR3 contains 14 residues. For the CDR3, the DNA is TGCAGCGTTGTTTTATGGGCCAGGGGAAGTGAGCAGTTCTTC. It translates to CSVVLWARGSEQFF.

The rearrangement uses TRBV7-2 and TRBJ1-2; TRBD1 might be the D (5 bases). This CDR3 spans 15 amino acids. Germline lookup yields CDR1 SGHTA and CDR2 FQGNSA. V lost 2 bases and J lost 4, with 14 bases in between. Here the CDR3 reads CASSLSTGTLYGYTF. In DNA, the CDR3 is TGTGCCAGCAGCTTATCTACCGGGACCCTCTATGGCTACACCTTC.

The chain has TRBV6-2 or TRBV6-3 and TRBJ2-7, with D tentatively TRBD1 (6 bases). The germline V gene encodes CDR1 MNHEY and CDR2 SVGEGT. This CDR3 is built from 14 residues. Between the trimmed V and J ends, which lost 11 bases and 2 bases, there was a span of 19 bases. CDR3 DNA: TGTGCCGGCATTCCCGGGACACCAGCCTACGAGCAGTACTTC. Its translation is CAGIPGTPAYEQYF.

The chain uses TRBV6-1 and TRBJ2-5; a weak D match, TRBD1 (5 bases). The V end was cut by 1 base, the J end by 2 bases, with 17 bases between. The CDR3 contains 17 residues. Germline V CDR1 and CDR2: MNHNS, SASEGT. The CDR3 DNA reads as TGTGCCAGCAGTGAAGTAGGGGAAACCGCCCGGCAAGAGACCCAGTACTTC. Its translation: CASSEVGETARQETQYF.

V gene TRBV7-2 combines with J gene TRBJ2-5; no definite D call. V was trimmed by 5 bases and J by 0 bases, leaving 13 bases between them. The V gene's germline CDR1 is SGHTA and CDR2 FQGNSA. The CDR3 is made up of 15 amino acids. In DNA form, the CDR3 reads TGTGCCAGCAGCCTAGACCCCGGGTACCAAGAGACCCAGTACTTC. This encodes CASSLDPGYQETQYF.

This clonotype has only a few counts. V and J are TRBV5-1 and TRBJ2-7; 8 nucleotides agree with TRBD2. V lost 6 bases, J lost 3 bases, and 11 bases stayed unmatched. CDR3 length: 15 amino acids. Looked up from germline, CDR1 is SGHRS and CDR2 is YFSETQ. The CDR3 DNA reads TGCGCCAGCAATCCCGGGACTAGTCATTACTACGAGCAGTACTTC. Its translation is CASNPGTSHYYEQYF.

The chain has TRBV6-1 and TRBJ1-5; tentatively, D is TRBD1 (5 bases). The CDR3 loop spans 14 amino acids. Germline CDR1 MNHNS, CDR2 SASEGT. The V end lost 2 bases, the J end lost 5 bases, and 10 bases lay between the germline ends. The chain's CDR3 is CASSELDIDQPQHF. CDR3 nucleotide sequence: TGTGCCAGCAGTGAACTGGACATTGATCAGCCCCAGCATTTT.

The V gene is TRBV6-5, the J gene TRBJ2-7; D is perhaps TRBD1 (6 bases). Germline CDR1 and CDR2: MNHEY and SVGAGI. Trimming cost V 2 bases and J 0 bases, with 14 bases left between them. The CDR3 runs 16 residues. The chain's CDR3 is CASSYLPGASSYEQYF. The CDR3 DNA sequence: TGTGCCAGCAGTTACCTACCAGGGGCTAGCTCCTACGAGCAGTACTTC.

The rearrangement joins TRBV28 to TRBJ2-5; TRBD2 matches at 10 bases. The CDR3 extends over 15 amino acids. In germline, CDR1 is MDHEN, CDR2 SYDVKM. The V and J ends lost 3 bases and 4 bases, in that order; junction bases with no gene match: 5. CDR3 DNA: TGTGCCAGCAGTTTGTCCTCTAGCGGGAGAGAGACCCAGTACTTC. Its translation: CASSLSSSGRETQYF.